Reported below is one T cell receptor (beta chain). The antigen is not known. The entry originates in a study of cytotoxic CD8 clonotypes in ibrutinib-treated CLL. Whole-study context: Treatment had run for a median roughly 13 months, range 6 to 36, when response samples were taken. Study results and limitations: Sampling time points were not equivalent between sustained-remission and progressing patients. There were few public clonotypes, and on treatment they contracted or stayed stable. Baseline levels of clonality went above those of age-matched healthy donors and moved with circulating CD8+ T-cell counts.

V lost 6 bases, J lost 0 bases, and 9 bases lay in between. This CDR3 contains 13 residues. Germline V gene lookup returns CDR1 SGHAT and CDR2 FQDESV (reference sequence). Produced via immunoSEQ multiplex PCR; TCRdb's table is partial and in-frame only. Of tens of thousands of clones listed, about 82% are singletons. The receptor was derived from a human donor with chronic lymphocytic leukemia. The starting material was PBMCs, obtained before ibrutinib treatment. The rearrangement joins TRBV11-1 to TRBJ2-7; D is undetermined. The CDR3 sequence is CASSPRTSYEQYF. CDR3 DNA sequence: TGTGCCAGCAGTCCTCGGACCTCCTACGAGCAGTACTTC.